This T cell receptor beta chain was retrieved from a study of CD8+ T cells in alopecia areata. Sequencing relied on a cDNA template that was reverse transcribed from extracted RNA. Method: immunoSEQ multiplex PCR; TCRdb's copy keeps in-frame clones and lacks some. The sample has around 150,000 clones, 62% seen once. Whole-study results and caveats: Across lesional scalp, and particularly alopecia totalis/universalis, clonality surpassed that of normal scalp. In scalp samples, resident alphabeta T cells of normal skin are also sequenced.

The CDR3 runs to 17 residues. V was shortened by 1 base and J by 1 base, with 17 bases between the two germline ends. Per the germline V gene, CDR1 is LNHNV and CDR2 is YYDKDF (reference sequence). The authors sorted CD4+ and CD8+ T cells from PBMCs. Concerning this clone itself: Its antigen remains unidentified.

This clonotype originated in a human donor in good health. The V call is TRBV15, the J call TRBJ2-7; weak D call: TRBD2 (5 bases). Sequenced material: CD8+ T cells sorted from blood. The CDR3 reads CATSRGGAGQASYEQYF. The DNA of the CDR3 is TGTGCCACCAGCAGAGGGGGAGCAGGCCAGGCTTCCTACGAGCAGTACTTC.